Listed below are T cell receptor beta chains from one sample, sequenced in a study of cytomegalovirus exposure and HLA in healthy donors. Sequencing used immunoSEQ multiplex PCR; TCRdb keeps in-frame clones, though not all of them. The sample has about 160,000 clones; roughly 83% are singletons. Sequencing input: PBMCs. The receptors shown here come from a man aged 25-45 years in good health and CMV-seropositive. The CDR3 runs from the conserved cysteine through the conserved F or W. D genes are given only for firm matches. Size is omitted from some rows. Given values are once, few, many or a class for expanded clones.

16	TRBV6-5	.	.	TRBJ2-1	TGTGCCAGCAGTTACTTCTCGCGGAACGGCTACAATGAGCAGTTCTTC	CASSYFSRNGYNEQFF
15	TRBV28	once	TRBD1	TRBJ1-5	TGTGCCAGCAGTCCCGGACAGGATAGCAATCAGCCCCAGCATTTT	CASSPGQDSNQPQHF
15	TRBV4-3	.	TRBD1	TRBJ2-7	TGCGCCAGCAGCCAAGATCAGGGGGTTTCCTACGAGCAGTACTTC	CASSQDQGVSYEQYF
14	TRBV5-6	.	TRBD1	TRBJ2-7	TGTGCCAGCAGGAGGACAGGAACCTCCTACGAGCAGTACTTC	CASRRTGTSYEQYF
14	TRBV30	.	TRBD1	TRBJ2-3	TGTGCCTGGGGGTTGACAGGGAACACAGATACGCAGTATTTT	CAWGLTGNTDTQYF
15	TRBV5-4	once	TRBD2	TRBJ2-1	TGTGCCAGCCGCATGGGACTAGCGGAAGACAATGAGCAGTTCTTC	CASRMGLAEDNEQFF
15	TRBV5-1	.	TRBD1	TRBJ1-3	TGCGCCAGCGCTGCCGACAGGGGCTCTGGAAACACCATATATTTT	CASAADRGSGNTIYF
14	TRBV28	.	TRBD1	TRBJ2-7	TGTGCCAGCAGGCAAAGGACAGGAGCCTACGAGCAGTACTTC	CASRQRTGAYEQYF
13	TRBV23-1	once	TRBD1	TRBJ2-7	TGCGCCAGCAGTCAATGCGCGGGACAGGGTGACTCCTTC	CASSQCAGQGDSF
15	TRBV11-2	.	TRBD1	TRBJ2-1	TGTGCCAGCAGCTTCGCGGGACAGGGCCACAATGAGCAGTTCTTC	CASSFAGQGHNEQFF
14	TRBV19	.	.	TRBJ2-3	TGTGCCAGTAGTATGACAGGCTCCCTTCATACGCAGTATTTT	CASSMTGSLHTQYF
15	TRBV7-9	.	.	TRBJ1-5	TGTGCCAGCAGCTTAGACAGGGATTTTTATCAGCCCCAGCATTTT	CASSLDRDFYQPQHF
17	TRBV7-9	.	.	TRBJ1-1	TGTGCCAGCAGCTCAAGGACAGAGGGGGTAATGGGGACTGAAGCTTTCTTT	CASSSRTEGVMGTEAFF
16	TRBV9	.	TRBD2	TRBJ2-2	TGTGCCAGCAGCGTAGAGGCGGGAGCCGCCACCGGGGAGCTGTTTTTT	CASSVEAGAATGELFF
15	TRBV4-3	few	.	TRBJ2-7	TGCGCCAGCAGCCAAGATTGGCCCAACCACTACGAGCAGTACTTC	CASSQDWPNHYEQYF
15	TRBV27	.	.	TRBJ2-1	TGTGCCAGCAGTTTGGTCCGCGGGATCCCCAATGAGCAGTTCTTC	CASSLVRGIPNEQFF
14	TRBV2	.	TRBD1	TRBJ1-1	TGTGCCAGCAGTGAGGGACAGACGAACACTGAAGCTTTCTTT	CASSEGQTNTEAFF
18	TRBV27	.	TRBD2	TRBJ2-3	TGTGCCAGCAGTTTAATCGGGACTAGCGGACGATACACAGATACGCAGTATTTT	CASSLIGTSGRYTDTQYF
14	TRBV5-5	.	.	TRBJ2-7	TGTGCCAGCAGCTTGGGAGCGGCTAGCAACGAGCAGTACTTC	CASSLGAASNEQYF
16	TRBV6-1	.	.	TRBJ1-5	TGTGCCAGCAGTGAGATTCCCGGGAGCTGGATTCAGCCCCAGCATTTT	CASSEIPGSWIQPQHF
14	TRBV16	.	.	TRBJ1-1	TGTGCCAGCAGCCCAGAGGGCTACGACACTGAAGCTTTCTTT	CASSPEGYDTEAFF
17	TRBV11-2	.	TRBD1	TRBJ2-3	TGTGCCAGCAGCTTAGGGGCTCAGGGGGAGCCCACAGATACGCAGTATTTT	CASSLGAQGEPTDTQYF
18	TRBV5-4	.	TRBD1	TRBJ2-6	TGTGCCAGCAGCCAATGGGGCAGGGGGCTCACTGGGGCCAACGTCCTGACTTTC	CASSQWGRGLTGANVLTF
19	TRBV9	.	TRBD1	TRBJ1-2	TGTGCCAGCAGCGTAGGCCTCGAGACAGGGGGGAAGATTAACTATGGCTACACCTTC	CASSVGLETGGKINYGYTF
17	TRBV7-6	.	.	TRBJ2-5	TGTGCCAGCACCTTGGTCGAGTCGCGGGCGCCCCAAGAGACCCAGTACTTC	CASTLVESRAPQETQYF
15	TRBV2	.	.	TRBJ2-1	TGTGCCAGCAGCCTCTCGGGGGGACAATACAATGAGCAGTTCTTC	CASSLSGGQYNEQFF
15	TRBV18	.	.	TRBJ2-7	TGTGCCAGCTCACCAGTCAGCGCCACGGTCTACGAGCAGTACTTC	CASSPVSATVYEQYF
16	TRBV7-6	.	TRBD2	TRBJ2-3	TGTGCCAGCAGCCCCGGCCTGGCGGGGGACACAGATACGCAGTATTTT	CASSPGLAGDTDTQYF
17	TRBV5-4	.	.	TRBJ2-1	TGTGCCAGCAGCTATCCCACGGGAAGTCCCGTAGAAGGTGAGCAGTTCTTC	CASSYPTGSPVEGEQFF
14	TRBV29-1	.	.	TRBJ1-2	TGCAGCGTTTTCGGTCAGGGGATTTACTATGGCTACACCTTC	CSVFGQGIYYGYTF
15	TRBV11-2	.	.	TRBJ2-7	TGTGCCAGCAGCTCGACGGACACCACCCGGGACGAGCAGTACTTC	CASSSTDTTRDEQYF
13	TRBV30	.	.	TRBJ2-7	TGTGCCTGGAGTGTACGAGTAGCCTACGAGCAGTACTTC	CAWSVRVAYEQYF
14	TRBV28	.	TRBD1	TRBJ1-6	TGTGCCAGCAGTTACCACAGGGGGGCCGAACCCCTCCACTTT	CASSYHRGAEPLHF
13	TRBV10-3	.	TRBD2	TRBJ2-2	TGTGCCTCCACCGCGGGAGCGGTCGGGGAGCTGTTTTTT	CASTAGAVGELFF
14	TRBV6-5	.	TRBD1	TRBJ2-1	TGTGCCAGCAGGAGTTCAGTGTCAGGGGGTGAGCAGTTCTTC	CASRSSVSGGEQFF